The T cell receptor beta chain under discussion was sequenced for a study of T-cell memory formation after mild COVID-19. Study as a whole: Across donors, TCR clusters were largely donor specific. Regarding the study as a whole: Among contracting clones, CD4+ were mainly CM/EM and CD8+ enriched in EMRA. There were some responding clones in pre-infection memory, which suggested that cross-reactive memory had joined.

One entry per CDR3 protein, called by TCRdb with MiXCR from the 5' RACE reads. The sample includes some 160,000 distinct CDR3 sequences, 25% to 40% of them seen just once. This clonotype was seen ten or more times. The antigen is not known. The receptor was isolated from an adult woman who had mild COVID-19 (a few samples of this study predate the infection). Cell type and time point are not known. The sequenced material came from PBMCs or a T cell subset sorted from them (not recorded which).

CDR3 loop: CASSRTVNTEAFF. The CDR3 coding sequence is TGTGCCAGCAGCCGTACAGTGAACACTGAAGCTTTCTTT. The rearrangement uses TRBV12-3 or TRBV12-4 and TRBJ1-1; D unclear. The V gene lost 6 bases and the J gene lost 0 bases, with 8 bases spanning the gap. This CDR3 contains 13 residues.